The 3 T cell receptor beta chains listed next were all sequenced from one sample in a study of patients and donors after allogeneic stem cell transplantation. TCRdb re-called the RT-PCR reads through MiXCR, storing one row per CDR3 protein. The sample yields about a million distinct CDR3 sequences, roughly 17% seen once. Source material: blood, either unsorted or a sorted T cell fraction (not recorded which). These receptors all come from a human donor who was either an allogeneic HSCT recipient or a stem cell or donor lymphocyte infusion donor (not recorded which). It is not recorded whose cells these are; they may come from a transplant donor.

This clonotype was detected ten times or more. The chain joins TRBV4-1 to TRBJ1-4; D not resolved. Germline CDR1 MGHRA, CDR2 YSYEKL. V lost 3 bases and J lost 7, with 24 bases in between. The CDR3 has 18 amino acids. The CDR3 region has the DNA TGCGCCAGCAGCCAGGCCACCAAAACGGGATTAAATATTGAAAAACTGTTTTTT. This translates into CASSQATKTGLNIEKLFF.

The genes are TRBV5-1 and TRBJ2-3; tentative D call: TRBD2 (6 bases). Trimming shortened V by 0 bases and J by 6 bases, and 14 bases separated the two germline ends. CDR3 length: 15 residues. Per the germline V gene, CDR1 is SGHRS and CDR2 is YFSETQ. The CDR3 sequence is CASSLAGLGRDTQYF. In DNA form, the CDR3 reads TGCGCCAGCAGCTTGGCCGGGCTAGGGAGGGATACGCAGTATTTT.

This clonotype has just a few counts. In DNA, the CDR3 is TGCGCCAGCAGCTCGCAAGACACTGAAGCTTTCTTT. This translates into CASSSQDTEAFF. The chain links TRBV5-1 to TRBJ1-1; D is unresolved. Germline-derived CDR1 and CDR2 are SGHRS and YFSETQ. The length of the CDR3 is 12 residues. The V end was cut by 3 bases, the J end by 3 bases, with 6 bases between. Supplemented by reference TRBV5-1 and TRBJ1-1, the full variable domain reads KAGVTQTPRYLIKTRGQQVTLSCSPISGHRSVSWYQQTPGQGLQFLFEYFSETQRNKGNFPGRFSGRQFSNSRSEMNVSTLELGDSALYLCASSSQDTEAFFGQGTRLTVV.